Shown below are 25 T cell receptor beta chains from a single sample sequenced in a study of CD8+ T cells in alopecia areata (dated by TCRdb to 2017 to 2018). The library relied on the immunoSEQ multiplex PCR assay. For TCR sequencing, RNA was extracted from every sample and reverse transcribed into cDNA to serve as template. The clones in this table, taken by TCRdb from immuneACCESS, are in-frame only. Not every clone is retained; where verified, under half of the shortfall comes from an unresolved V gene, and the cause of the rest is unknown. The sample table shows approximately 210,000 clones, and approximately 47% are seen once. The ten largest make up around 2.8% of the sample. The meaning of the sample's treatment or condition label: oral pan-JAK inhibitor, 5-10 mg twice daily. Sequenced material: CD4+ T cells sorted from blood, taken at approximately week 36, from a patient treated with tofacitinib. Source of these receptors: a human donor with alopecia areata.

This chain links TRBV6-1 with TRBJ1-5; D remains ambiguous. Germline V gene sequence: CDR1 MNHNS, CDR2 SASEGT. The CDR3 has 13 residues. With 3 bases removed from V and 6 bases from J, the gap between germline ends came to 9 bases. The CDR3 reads CASSDGWAQPQHF. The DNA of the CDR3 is TGTGCCAGCAGTGACGGTTGGGCTCAGCCCCAGCATTTT.

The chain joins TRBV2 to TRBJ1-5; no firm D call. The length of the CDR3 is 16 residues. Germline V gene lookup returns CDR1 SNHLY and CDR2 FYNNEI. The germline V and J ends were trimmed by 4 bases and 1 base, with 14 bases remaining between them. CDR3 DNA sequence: TGTGCCAGCAGTGGCGGCAGTTCGATGAGCAATCAGCCCCAGCATTTT. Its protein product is CASSGGSSMSNQPQHF.

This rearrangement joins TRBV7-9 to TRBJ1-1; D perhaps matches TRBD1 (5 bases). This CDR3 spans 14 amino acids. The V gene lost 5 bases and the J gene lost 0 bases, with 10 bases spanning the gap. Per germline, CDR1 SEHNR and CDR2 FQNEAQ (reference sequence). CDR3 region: CASSDRGMNTEAFF. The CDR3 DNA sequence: TGTGCCAGCAGCGATAGGGGTATGAACACTGAAGCTTTCTTT.

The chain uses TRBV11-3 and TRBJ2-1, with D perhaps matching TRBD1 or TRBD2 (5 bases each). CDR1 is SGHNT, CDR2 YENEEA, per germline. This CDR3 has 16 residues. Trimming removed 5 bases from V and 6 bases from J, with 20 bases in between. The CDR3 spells CASSTSVGESGNEQFF. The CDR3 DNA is TGTGCCAGCAGCACCTCGGTGGGGGAATCCGGCAATGAGCAGTTCTTC.

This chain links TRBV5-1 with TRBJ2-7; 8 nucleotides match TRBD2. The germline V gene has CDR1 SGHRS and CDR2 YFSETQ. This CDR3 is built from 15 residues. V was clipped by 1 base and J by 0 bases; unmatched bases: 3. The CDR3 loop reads CASSLTGLVSYEQYF. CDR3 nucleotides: TGCGCCAGCAGCTTGACGGGACTAGTCTCCTACGAGCAGTACTTC.

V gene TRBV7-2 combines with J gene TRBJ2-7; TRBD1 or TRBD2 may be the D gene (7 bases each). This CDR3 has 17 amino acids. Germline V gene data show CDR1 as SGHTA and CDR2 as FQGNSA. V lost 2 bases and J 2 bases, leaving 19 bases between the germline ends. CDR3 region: CASSLRVGRDSPYEQYF. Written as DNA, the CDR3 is TGTGCCAGCAGCTTACGGGTTGGGAGGGACAGCCCCTACGAGCAGTACTTC.

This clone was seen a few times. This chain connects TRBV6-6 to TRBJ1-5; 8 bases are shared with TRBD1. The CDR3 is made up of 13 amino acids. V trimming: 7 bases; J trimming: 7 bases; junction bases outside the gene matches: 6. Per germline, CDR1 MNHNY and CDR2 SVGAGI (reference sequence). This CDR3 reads CASTRQGSQPQHF. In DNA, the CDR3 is TGTGCCAGCACCCGACAGGGGAGCCAGCCCCAGCATTTT.

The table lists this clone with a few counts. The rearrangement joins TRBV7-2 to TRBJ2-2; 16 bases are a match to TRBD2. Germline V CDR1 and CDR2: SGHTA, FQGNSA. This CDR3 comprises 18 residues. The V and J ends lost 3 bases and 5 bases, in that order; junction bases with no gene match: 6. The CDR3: CASSLGTSGRAGTGELFF. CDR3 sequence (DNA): TGTGCCAGCAGCTTGGGGACTAGCGGGAGGGCAGGGACCGGGGAGCTGTTTTTT.

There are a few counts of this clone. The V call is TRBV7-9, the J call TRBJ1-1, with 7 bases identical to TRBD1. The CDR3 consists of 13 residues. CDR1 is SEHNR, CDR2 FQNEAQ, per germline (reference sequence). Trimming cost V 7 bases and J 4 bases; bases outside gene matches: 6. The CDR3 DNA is TGTGCCAGCAACCACGACAGGGTCACTGAAGCTTTCTTT. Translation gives CASNHDRVTEAFF.

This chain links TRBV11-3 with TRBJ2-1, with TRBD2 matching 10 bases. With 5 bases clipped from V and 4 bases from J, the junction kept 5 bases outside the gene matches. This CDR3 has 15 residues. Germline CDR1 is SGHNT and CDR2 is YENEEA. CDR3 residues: CASSNGLAEYNEQFF. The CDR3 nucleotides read TGTGCCAGCAGCAACGGACTAGCGGAATACAATGAGCAGTTCTTC.

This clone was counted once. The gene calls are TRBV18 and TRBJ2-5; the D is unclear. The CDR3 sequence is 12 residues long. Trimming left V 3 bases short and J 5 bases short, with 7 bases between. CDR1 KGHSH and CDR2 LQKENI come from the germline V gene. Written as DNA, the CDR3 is TGTGCCAGCTCACCTTCAGCCGAGACCCAGTACTTC. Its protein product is CASSPSAETQYF.

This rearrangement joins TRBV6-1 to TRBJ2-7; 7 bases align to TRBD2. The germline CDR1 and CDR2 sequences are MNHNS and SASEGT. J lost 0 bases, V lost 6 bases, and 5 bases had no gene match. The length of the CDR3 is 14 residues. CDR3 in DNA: TGTGCCAGCAGATTGGGAGGGAGCTCCTACGAGCAGTACTTC. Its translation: CASRLGGSSYEQYF.

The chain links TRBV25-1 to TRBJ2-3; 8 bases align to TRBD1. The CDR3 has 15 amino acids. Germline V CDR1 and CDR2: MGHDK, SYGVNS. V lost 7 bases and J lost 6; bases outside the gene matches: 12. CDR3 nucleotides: TGTGCCAGCACGCCAGGGGGCGATCCGTGGGATACGCAGTATTTT. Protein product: CASTPGGDPWDTQYF.

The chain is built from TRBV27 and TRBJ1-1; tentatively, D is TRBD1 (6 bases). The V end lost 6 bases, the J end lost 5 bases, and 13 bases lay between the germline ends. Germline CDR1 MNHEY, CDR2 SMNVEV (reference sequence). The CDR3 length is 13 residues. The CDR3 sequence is CASSQQGGTEAFF. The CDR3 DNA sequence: TGTGCCAGCAGCCAACAGGGAGGGACTGAAGCTTTCTTT.

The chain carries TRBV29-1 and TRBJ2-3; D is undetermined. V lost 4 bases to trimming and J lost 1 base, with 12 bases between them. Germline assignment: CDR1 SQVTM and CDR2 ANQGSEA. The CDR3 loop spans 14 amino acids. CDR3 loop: CSVVVFTRTDTQYF. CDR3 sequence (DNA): TGCAGCGTTGTAGTTTTCACACGCACAGATACGCAGTATTTT.

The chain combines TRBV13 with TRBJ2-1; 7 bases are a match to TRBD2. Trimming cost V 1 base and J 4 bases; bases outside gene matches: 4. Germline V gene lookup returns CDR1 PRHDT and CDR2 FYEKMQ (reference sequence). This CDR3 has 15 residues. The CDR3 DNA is TGTGCCAGCAGCTTAGATCTAGCGGAGTACAATGAGCAGTTCTTC. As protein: CASSLDLAEYNEQFF.

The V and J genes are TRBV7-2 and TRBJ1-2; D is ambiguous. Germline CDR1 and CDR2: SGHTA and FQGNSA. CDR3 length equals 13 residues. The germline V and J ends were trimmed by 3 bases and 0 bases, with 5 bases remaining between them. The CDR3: CASSLRANYGYTF. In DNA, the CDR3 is TGTGCCAGCAGCTTGAGAGCTAACTATGGCTACACCTTC.

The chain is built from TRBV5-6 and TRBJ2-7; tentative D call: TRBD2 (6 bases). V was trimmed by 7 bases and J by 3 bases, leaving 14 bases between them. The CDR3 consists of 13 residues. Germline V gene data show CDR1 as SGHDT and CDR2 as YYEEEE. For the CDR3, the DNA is TGTGCCAGCCGGAGGGGATATTACTACGAGCAGTACTTC. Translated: CASRRGYYYEQYF.

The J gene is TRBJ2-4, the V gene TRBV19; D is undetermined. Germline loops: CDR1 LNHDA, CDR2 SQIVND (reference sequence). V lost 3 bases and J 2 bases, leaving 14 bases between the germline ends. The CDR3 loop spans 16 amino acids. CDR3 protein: CASSIDGWRSKNIQYF. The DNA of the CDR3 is TGTGCCAGTAGTATTGACGGCTGGCGATCCAAAAACATTCAGTACTTC.

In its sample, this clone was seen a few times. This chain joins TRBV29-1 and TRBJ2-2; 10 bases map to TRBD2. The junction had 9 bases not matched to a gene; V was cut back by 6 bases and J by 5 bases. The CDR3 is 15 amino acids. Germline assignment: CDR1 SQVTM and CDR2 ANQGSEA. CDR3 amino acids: CSVEVAGGRTGELFF. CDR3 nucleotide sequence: TGCAGCGTCGAGGTAGCGGGAGGTCGGACCGGGGAGCTGTTTTTT.

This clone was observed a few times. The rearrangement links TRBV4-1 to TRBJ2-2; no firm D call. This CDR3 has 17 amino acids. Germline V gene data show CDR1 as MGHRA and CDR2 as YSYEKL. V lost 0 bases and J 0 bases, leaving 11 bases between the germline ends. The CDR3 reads CASSQDRPNANTGELFF. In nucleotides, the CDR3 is TGCGCCAGCAGCCAAGACCGCCCCAATGCGAACACCGGGGAGCTGTTTTTT.

CDR3 loop: CASSPKTRENIQYF. CDR3 DNA sequence: TGTGCCAGCTCACCAAAAACCCGGGAAAACATTCAGTACTTC. The chain has TRBV18 and TRBJ2-4, with D hard to call. Germline lookup yields CDR1 KGHSH and CDR2 LQKENI. This CDR3 is built from 14 residues. With 2 bases removed from V and 5 bases from J, the gap between germline ends came to 10 bases.

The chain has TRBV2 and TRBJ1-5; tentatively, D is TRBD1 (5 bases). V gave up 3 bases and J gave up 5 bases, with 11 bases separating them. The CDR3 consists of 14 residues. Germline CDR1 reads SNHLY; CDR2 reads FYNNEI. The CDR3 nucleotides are TGTGCCAGCAGTGACAGGGATCGGCATCAGCCCCAGCATTTT. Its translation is CASSDRDRHQPQHF.

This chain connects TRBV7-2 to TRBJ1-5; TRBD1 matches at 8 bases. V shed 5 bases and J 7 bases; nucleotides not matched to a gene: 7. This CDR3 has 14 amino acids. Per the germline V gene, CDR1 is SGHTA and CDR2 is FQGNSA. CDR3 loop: CASSPGQGGQPQHF. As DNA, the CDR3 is TGTGCCAGCAGCCCCGGACAGGGTGGCCAGCCCCAGCATTTT.

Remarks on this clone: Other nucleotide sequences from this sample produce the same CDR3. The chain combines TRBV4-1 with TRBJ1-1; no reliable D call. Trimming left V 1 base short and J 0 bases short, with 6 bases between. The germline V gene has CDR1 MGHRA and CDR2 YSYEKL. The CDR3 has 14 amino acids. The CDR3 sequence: CASSQVGMNTEAFF. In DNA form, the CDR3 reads TGCGCCAGCAGCCAAGTTGGGATGAACACTGAAGCTTTCTTT.